These 9 T cell receptor beta chains came from one sample sequenced in a study of PD-1 blockade in mismatch repair-deficient tumors (dated by TCRdb to about 2017). The library relied on the immunoSEQ multiplex PCR assay. The immuneACCESS repertoire file appears here via TCRdb, limited to in-frame rearrangements. These files lack a portion of the clones; in checked studies, under half of the deficit traces to unresolved V genes, and the cause of the others is not known. The sample table shows about 60,000 clones, and about nine tenths are seen once. About 15% of the sample is taken by the ten largest. This specimen consisted of peripheral blood, obtained 52 weeks after starting pembrolizumab. The receptors were sampled from an adult with mismatch repair-deficient cancer.

This CDR3 reads CASSSFLTGISEKLFF. The CDR3 DNA sequence: TGTGCCAGCAGCTCCTTCTTGACGGGTATCAGTGAAAAACTGTTTTTT. This chain uses TRBV7-9 with TRBJ1-4; D is unclear. The CDR3 extends over 16 amino acids. Germline CDR1 is SEHNR and CDR2 is FQNEAQ (reference sequence). Trimming pared 4 bases from V and 7 bases from J, leaving 19 bases between.

The rearrangement uses TRBV19 and TRBJ2-7; no firm D call. Trimming stripped 5 bases from V and 2 bases from J, with 10 bases between. The CDR3 extends over 13 amino acids. The germline V gene encodes CDR1 LNHDA and CDR2 SQIVND (reference sequence). The CDR3 loop reads CASSWGDPYEQYF. CDR3 nucleotides: TGTGCCAGTAGTTGGGGTGATCCCTACGAGCAGTACTTC.

The rearrangement links TRBV6-5 to TRBJ1-3; D is unclear. Germline lookup yields CDR1 MNHEY and CDR2 SVGAGI. V dropped 0 bases and J dropped 8 bases, with 11 bases sitting between them. The CDR3 length is 14 residues. The DNA for the CDR3 is TGTGCCAGCAGTTACTCGATCCAGTTTGACACCATATATTTT. This codes for CASSYSIQFDTIYF.

V is TRBV13 and J is TRBJ2-7; D is ambiguous. Trimming pared 0 bases from V and 2 bases from J, leaving 5 bases between. Per germline, CDR1 PRHDT and CDR2 FYEKMQ (reference sequence). The CDR3 covers 13 residues. The CDR3 sequence is CASSLGRAYEQYF. The CDR3 DNA is TGTGCCAGCAGCTTAGGCCGGGCCTACGAGCAGTACTTC.

The rearrangement uses TRBV11-2 and TRBJ2-7; maybe TRBD2 (5 bases). Germline assignment: CDR1 SGHAT and CDR2 FQNNGV. V shed 4 bases and J shed 1 base, with 8 bases lying between them. There are 13 residues in the CDR3. The CDR3 protein is CASSSRTSYEQYF. Written as DNA, the CDR3 is TGTGCCAGCAGCTCTCGGACTTCCTACGAGCAGTACTTC.

The chain has TRBV11-2 and TRBJ2-7, with D tentatively TRBD2 (7 bases). Germline CDR1 is SGHAT and CDR2 is FQNNGV. V shed 1 base and J shed 2 bases, with 15 bases lying between them. CDR3 size: 16 residues. CDR3 residues: CASSLGPGGTTYEQYF. CDR3 coding DNA: TGTGCCAGCAGCTTAGGCCCCGGGGGGACAACCTACGAGCAGTACTTC.

This chain links TRBV7-3 with TRBJ2-1; D is unclear. Trimming cost V 2 bases and J 5 bases, with 7 bases left between them. Germline V lookup: CDR1 SGHTA, CDR2 FQGTGA. The CDR3 length is 13 residues. The CDR3 bases are TGTGCCAGCAGCTTAGGTTTACACAATGAGCAGTTCTTC. It specifies CASSLGLHNEQFF.

The chain couples TRBV11-2 to TRBJ2-7; D might be TRBD2 (6 bases). The CDR3 runs 17 residues. Trimming removed 5 bases from V and 4 bases from J, with 24 bases in between. CDR1 SGHAT and CDR2 FQNNGV come from the germline V gene. CDR3 nucleotides: TGTGCCAGCAGCGTTTACGGGACTTTTCTAGAAGGATACGAGCAGTACTTC. As protein: CASSVYGTFLEGYEQYF.

V and J are TRBV27 and TRBJ2-1; 13 nucleotides match TRBD2. The CDR3 runs to 15 residues. The trim removed 6 bases at V and 6 bases at J, leaving 5 bases unmatched. Per the germline V gene, CDR1 is MNHEY and CDR2 is SMNVEV (reference sequence). The CDR3 DNA follows: TGTGCCAGCAGCCACGGGACTAGCGGGACCAATGAGCAGTTCTTC. As protein: CASSHGTSGTNEQFF.